These 20 T cell receptor beta chains were all obtained from the same sample, sequenced in a study of blood T cells in healthy people across ages. A sample-barcoded 5' primer and a J-beta primer mix were used in a second PCR of roughly 7 to 11 cycles. MiXCR, run by TCRdb on the 5' RACE reads, gives a single entry per CDR3 protein. The data contain 920,000 or so distinct CDR3 sequences, roughly 45% of them singletons. Sequencing used blood. The receptors originated from a woman aged 55 to 70 in good health.

The chain links TRBV6-1 to TRBJ2-7; D may match TRBD1 or TRBD2 (6 bases each). The closer fit of TRBJ2-4 to the DNA end suggests the J call may be wrong. Germline V gene sequence: CDR1 MNHNS, CDR2 SASEGT. The CDR3 is 14 amino acids. The CDR3 sequence: CASSTQGTGGIQYF. The CDR3 DNA follows: TGTGCCAGCAGTACTCAGGGGACCGGGGGCATTCAGTACTTC.

This chain joins TRBV4-1 and TRBJ2-1, with 11 bases matching TRBD1. The V gene end was trimmed by 0 bases and the J gene end by 10 bases; junction bases not matched to a gene: 17. Germline V CDR1 and CDR2: MGHRA, YSYEKL. This CDR3 has 19 residues. CDR3 sequence (DNA): TGCGCCAGCAGCCAAGAACTGCGTGCCGGGACAGGGGGGTTCAGGGAGCAGTTCTTC. Encoded protein: CASSQELRAGTGGFREQFF.

In this sample, this clonotype turned up many times. This chain connects TRBV21-1 to TRBJ2-7; the DNA was not used to check the table's D call, TRBD1. TRBV21-1 is recorded as a pseudogene. The CDR3 covers 15 residues. CDR3 protein: CASSNRGGCSYEQYF. DNA of the CDR3: TGTGCCAGCAGCAACCGAGGGGGCTGCTCCTACGAGCAGTACTTC.

The chain employs TRBV25-1 and TRBJ1-6; D is ambiguous. The CDR3 has 16 residues. Germline CDR1 is MGHDK and CDR2 is SYGVNS. Trimming shortened V by 2 bases and J by 10 bases, and 18 bases separated the two germline ends. CDR3 region: CASSEPLGLKDSPLHF. In nucleotides, the CDR3 is TGTGCCAGCAGTGAACCGTTGGGTCTGAAGGACTCACCCCTCCACTTT.

This clonotype was found many times. The chain is built from TRBV6-5 and TRBJ2-3, with 10 bases fitting TRBD2. Trimming at V came to 5 bases and at J to 4 bases, leaving 6 bases not matched to a gene. CDR1 and CDR2 from the germline V gene are MNHEY and SVGAGI. CDR3 length: 15 residues. The CDR3 coding sequence is TGTGCCAGCAGTCTACTAGCGGGATCGGCAGATACGCAGTATTTT. It translates to CASSLLAGSADTQYF.

The chain uses TRBV5-1 and TRBJ1-1; 10 positions match TRBD1. Trimming at V came to 4 bases and at J to 4 bases, leaving 7 bases not matched to a gene. CDR1 is SGHRS, CDR2 YFSETQ, per germline. The CDR3 loop spans 15 amino acids. For the CDR3, the DNA is TGCGCCAGCAGCCCTCGGACAGGGGGGGCCACTGAAGCTTTCTTT. Encoded protein: CASSPRTGGATEAFF.

The table lists this clonotype with a count of one. V usage is TRBV2 and J usage is TRBJ2-2, with a tentative D call TRBD1 (6 bases). Germline V gives CDR1 SNHLY, CDR2 FYNNEI. V lost 8 bases and J lost 3, with 16 bases in between. The CDR3 consists of 15 residues. CDR3 loop: CASGPFPGDTGELFF. The CDR3 DNA sequence: TGTGCCAGCGGGCCCTTTCCAGGGGACACCGGGGAGCTGTTTTTT.

The V and J genes are TRBV20-1 and TRBJ2-7, with 8 bases lining up with TRBD2. CDR1 is DFQATT, CDR2 SNEGSKA, per germline (reference sequence). CDR3 length equals 14 residues. The junction had 5 bases not matched to a gene; V was cut back by 2 bases and J by 2 bases. The CDR3 DNA is TGCAGTGCTAGAAAAGCGGGGGCAACCTACGAGCAGTACTTC. It yields the protein CSARKAGATYEQYF.

This rearrangement joins TRBV25-1 to TRBJ2-1; tentative D call: TRBD1 (5 bases). This CDR3 has 13 residues. Trimming took off 4 bases at V and 13 bases at J, with 17 bases between the two ends. Germline CDR1 MGHDK, CDR2 SYGVNS. Written as DNA, the CDR3 is TGTGCCAGCAGTGTCGCCAGGGAAGAGACCCAGTTCTTC. Encoded protein: CASSVAREETQFF. Full variable domain (rest looked up from reference TRBV25-1 and TRBJ2-1): EADIYQTPRYLVIGTGKKITLECSQTMGHDKMYWYQQDPGMELHLIHYSYGVNSTEKGDLSSESTVSRIRTEHFPLTLESARPSHTSQYLCASSVAREETQFFGPGTRLTVL.

The chain employs TRBV5-1 and TRBJ2-5; D might be TRBD1 (6 bases). With the DNA end fitting TRBJ2-7 better, the J assignment may be wrong. The CDR3 loop spans 14 amino acids. The V gene's germline CDR1 is SGHRS and CDR2 YFSETQ. The DNA for the CDR3 is TGCGCCAGCAGCAGGACAGTTTCCCACTACGAGCAGTACTTC. It encodes CASSRTVSHYEQYF.

This clonotype was seen more than once but under ten times. J is TRBJ2-3 and V is TRBV29-1; TRBD2 aligns across 14 bases. V trimming: 6 bases; J trimming: 9 bases; junction bases outside the gene matches: 8. The CDR3 is made up of 14 amino acids. CDR1 and CDR2 from the germline V gene are SQVTM and ANQGSEA. The CDR3 DNA reads TGCAGCGTAGACCCCGGGACTAGCGGGAGAACGCAGTATTTT. This sequence encodes CSVDPGTSGRTQYF.

The genes are TRBV21-1 and TRBJ2-4; the table assigns TRBD1, which was not confirmed against the DNA. TRBV21-1 is described as a pseudogene. CDR3 length: 15 residues. DNA of the CDR3: TGTGCCAGCGTACACCCCGGGACAGGGGTGCGAGAGCAGTACTTC. As protein: CASVHPGTGVREQYF.

The V call is TRBV24-1, the J call TRBJ2-1; D perhaps matches TRBD1 (6 bases). CDR3 length: 13 residues. In germline, CDR1 is KGHDR, CDR2 SFDVKD. Trimming removed 4 bases from V and 3 bases from J, with 6 bases in between. CDR3 amino acids: CATSEDSYNEQFF. The DNA of the CDR3 is TGTGCCACCAGTGAGGACAGCTACAATGAGCAGTTCTTC.

Notes on this clonotype: Germline and junction disagree at one end, which may indicate a read error. This rearrangement joins TRBV29-1 to TRBJ2-3; unclear D gene. This CDR3 contains 12 residues. Germline CDR1 SQVTM, CDR2 ANQGSEA. The CDR3 nucleotides are TGCCGCGTTGAGATTCTAGATGATACGCAGTATTTT. Residues: CRVEILDDTQYF.

This clonotype was seen more than once but under ten times. The chain carries TRBV4-2 and TRBJ2-5; 7 positions agree with TRBD2. The V gene's germline CDR1 is LGHNA and CDR2 YNFKEQ. The CDR3 runs 17 residues. V dropped 0 bases and J dropped 4; count of bases not matched to a gene: 11. The DNA for the CDR3 is TGTGCCAGCAGCCAAGAAAGGGCGGGAGTACGAGGAGAGACCCAGTACTTC. Translation gives CASSQERAGVRGETQYF.

CDR3 DNA: TGTGCCAGCAGTGGTCCCTCAGTGGGTGAGCAGTTCTTC. Translated, it gives CASSGPSVGEQFF. V and J are TRBV28 and TRBJ2-1; D call uncertain. The CDR3 consists of 13 residues. V was cut by 5 bases and J by 9 bases, with 14 bases left in between. Germline CDR1 is MDHEN and CDR2 is SYDVKM.

This clonotype was observed many times. The rearrangement uses TRBV5-6 and TRBJ2-5; 8 bases map to TRBD2. Germline-derived CDR1 and CDR2 are SGHDT and YYEEEE. The CDR3 contains 13 residues. Losses at the gene ends were 10 bases for V and 2 bases for J; bases not matched to a gene: 7. CDR3 amino acids: CASTREGQETQYF. The CDR3 DNA reads TGTGCCTCCACCCGGGAGGGACAAGAGACCCAGTACTTC.

This chain links TRBV20-1 with TRBJ2-7; maybe TRBD2 (7 bases). Germline lookup yields CDR1 DFQATT and CDR2 SNEGSKA (reference sequence). V dropped 1 base and J dropped 5 bases, with 12 bases sitting between them. This CDR3 region has 13 residues. As DNA, the CDR3 is TGCAGTGCTAGAGTGGGGGGGCTGAACGAGCAGTACTTC. Translating it yields CSARVGGLNEQYF.

The chain has TRBV2 and TRBJ2-3; a weak D match, TRBD1 (5 bases). Germline CDR1 reads SNHLY; CDR2 reads FYNNEI. The V gene lost 2 bases and the J gene lost 5 bases, with 17 bases spanning the gap. The CDR3 totals 16 residues. CDR3 amino acids: CASSERPGQFIDTQYF. For the CDR3, the DNA is TGTGCCAGCAGTGAACGGCCAGGGCAGTTTATAGATACGCAGTATTTT.

This clonotype appeared a few times. CDR3 amino acids: CSATGTSRDTEAFF. DNA of the CDR3: TGCAGTGCCACCGGGACGTCTCGGGACACTGAAGCTTTCTTT. The chain employs TRBV20-1 and TRBJ1-1, with D perhaps TRBD1 (5 bases). Deletions cut 6 bases from V and 3 bases from J, with 17 bases between. The length of the CDR3 is 14 residues. Germline values: CDR1 DFQATT, CDR2 SNEGSKA (reference sequence).